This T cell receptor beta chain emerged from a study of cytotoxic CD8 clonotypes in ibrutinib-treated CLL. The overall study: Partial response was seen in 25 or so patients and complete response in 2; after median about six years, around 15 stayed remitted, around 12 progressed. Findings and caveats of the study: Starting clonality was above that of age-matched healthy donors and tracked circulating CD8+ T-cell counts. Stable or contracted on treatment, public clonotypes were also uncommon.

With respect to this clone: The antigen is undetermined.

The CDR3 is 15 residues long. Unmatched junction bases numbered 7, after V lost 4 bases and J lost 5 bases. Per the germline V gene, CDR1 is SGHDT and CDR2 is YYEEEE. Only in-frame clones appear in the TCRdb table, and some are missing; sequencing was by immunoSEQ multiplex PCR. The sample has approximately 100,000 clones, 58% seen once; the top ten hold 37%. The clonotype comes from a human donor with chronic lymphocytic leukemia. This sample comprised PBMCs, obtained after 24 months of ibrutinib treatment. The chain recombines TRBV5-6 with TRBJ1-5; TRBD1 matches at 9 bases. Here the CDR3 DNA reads TGTGCCAGCAGCCCGGGGACAGGGAGACATCAGCCCCAGCATTTT. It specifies CASSPGTGRHQPQHF.